Sequencing of this T cell receptor (beta chain) was carried out in a study of CD8 T cells in ankylosing spondylitis. In this sample, this clonotype turned up a few times. Each CDR3 protein is one row after TCRdb ran MiXCR on the 5' RACE reads. This table holds 150,000 to 200,000 distinct CDR3 sequences, around a third found once. The V and J ends lost 4 bases and 0 bases, in that order; junction bases with no gene match: 8. From germline, CDR1 is MNHEY and CDR2 SVGAGI. The CDR3 covers 16 residues. The receptor was derived from a male donor with ankylosing spondylitis. This chain joins TRBV6-5 and TRBJ1-1; the match to TRBD1 covers 7 bases. The sequencing input was synovial fluid, either unsorted or a sorted T cell fraction (not recorded which). The CDR3 nucleotides are TGTGCCAGCAGTTTCCGGACAGGCACCATGAACACTGAAGCTTTCTTT. Protein sequence: CASSFRTGTMNTEAFF.